Listed below are T cell receptor beta chains from one sample, sequenced in a study of cytomegalovirus exposure and HLA in healthy donors. The assay was immunoSEQ multiplex PCR, and TCRdb's table has in-frame clones only and misses some. The data hold around 150,000 clones, with 60% to 70% observed a single time. The sequenced material came from PBMCs. The receptors come from a woman in her sixties in good health and CMV-seropositive. CDR3s include the opening cysteine and the closing phenylalanine or tryptophan. Each record gives: J gene, D gene, V gene, clone size, CDR3 DNA, CDR3 protein. A D gene is named only where the DNA matches it firmly. Some rows have no size entry. The others give once, few or many, or a class for an expanded clone.

j_call: TRBJ2-1
d_call: TRBD1
v_call: TRBV19
clone_size: NA
cdr3_nt: TGTGCCACATGGACAGGGGTTCTCTACAATGAGCAGTTCTTC
cdr3_aa: CATWTGVLYNEQFF

j_call: TRBJ2-3
d_call: NA
v_call: TRBV5-1
clone_size: few
cdr3_nt: TGCGCCAGCAGCTTGGCCGACACCGCCTTCACAGATACGCAGTATTTT
cdr3_aa: CASSLADTAFTDTQYF

j_call: TRBJ2-5
d_call: TRBD2
v_call: TRBV4-3
clone_size: few
cdr3_nt: TGCGCCAGCAGCTTGGGGGTGGGAGGGCCGACATGGCAGACCCAGTACTTC
cdr3_aa: CASSLGVGGPTWQTQYF

j_call: TRBJ2-7
d_call: TRBD1
v_call: TRBV5-6
clone_size: NA
cdr3_nt: TGTGCCAGCAGAGGGACAGGTGTACGCGAGCAGTACTTC
cdr3_aa: CASRGTGVREQYF

j_call: TRBJ1-2
d_call: TRBD1
v_call: TRBV5-1
clone_size: NA
cdr3_nt: TGCGCCAGCAGCTTGACAACCGGACAGGCCCCCGGTGGCTACACCTTC
cdr3_aa: CASSLTTGQAPGGYTF

j_call: TRBJ2-3
d_call: TRBD1
v_call: TRBV6-5
clone_size: NA
cdr3_nt: TGTGCCAGCAGCGGGACAGGGGGAGGTACGCAGTATTTT
cdr3_aa: CASSGTGGGTQYF

j_call: TRBJ2-7
d_call: TRBD1
v_call: TRBV27
clone_size: NA
cdr3_nt: TGTGCCAGCAGAAGACAGGGTATCCCCTACGAGCAGTACTTC
cdr3_aa: CASRRQGIPYEQYF

j_call: TRBJ2-7
d_call: TRBD2
v_call: TRBV28
clone_size: NA
cdr3_nt: TGTGCCAGCAGCTTGACTAGCGGGGCGAGCTCCTACGAGCAGTACTTC
cdr3_aa: CASSLTSGASSYEQYF

j_call: TRBJ2-3
d_call: NA
v_call: TRBV7-8
clone_size: NA
cdr3_nt: TGTGCCAGCAGCTTAGCTCGTGTGTCGGCACTCAGGGATACGCAGTATTTT
cdr3_aa: CASSLARVSALRDTQYF

j_call: TRBJ1-3
d_call: NA
v_call: TRBV6-5
clone_size: NA
cdr3_nt: TGTGCCAGCAGTTACTCGATCTCCGGGTACACCATATATTTT
cdr3_aa: CASSYSISGYTIYF

j_call: TRBJ2-1
d_call: TRBD2
v_call: TRBV5-1
clone_size: NA
cdr3_nt: TGCGCCAGCAGCCCAATAGCGGGTTCCTACAATGAGCAGTTCTTC
cdr3_aa: CASSPIAGSYNEQFF

j_call: TRBJ2-1
d_call: TRBD2
v_call: TRBV4-3
clone_size: once
cdr3_nt: TGCGCCAGCAGCCAAGGGGAGGGAGGGTACAATGAGCAGTTCTTC
cdr3_aa: CASSQGEGGYNEQFF

j_call: TRBJ2-3
d_call: TRBD2
v_call: TRBV11-2
clone_size: NA
cdr3_nt: TGTGCCAGCAGCCGAATAGCGGGAGTTCGAGATACGCAGTATTTT
cdr3_aa: CASSRIAGVRDTQYF

j_call: TRBJ1-1
d_call: NA
v_call: TRBV15
clone_size: NA
cdr3_nt: TGTGCCACCAGCAGAGATCTTGCAGGGGCCACTGAAGCTTTCTTT
cdr3_aa: CATSRDLAGATEAFF

j_call: TRBJ2-1
d_call: NA
v_call: TRBV6-5
clone_size: few
cdr3_nt: TGTGCCAGCAGTTACTCGTATAGCTACAATGAGCAGTTCTTC
cdr3_aa: CASSYSYSYNEQFF

j_call: TRBJ1-5
d_call: NA
v_call: TRBV19
clone_size: NA
cdr3_nt: TGTGCCAGTAGTCCCGGGGGGGACGGGAATAGCAATCAGCCCCAGCATTTT
cdr3_aa: CASSPGGDGNSNQPQHF

j_call: TRBJ2-3
d_call: TRBD2
v_call: TRBV4-1
clone_size: few
cdr3_nt: TGCGCCAGCAGCCTAGCGGGAATTACGCAGTATTTT
cdr3_aa: CASSLAGITQYF

j_call: TRBJ2-6
d_call: TRBD1
v_call: TRBV6-6
clone_size: few
cdr3_nt: TGTGCCAGCACCGACACAGGGGTCGGGGCCAACGTCCTGACTTTC
cdr3_aa: CASTDTGVGANVLTF

j_call: TRBJ2-1
d_call: TRBD1
v_call: TRBV27
clone_size: NA
cdr3_nt: TGTGCCAGTCCCCCCGGGGGGACAGGGGTAAATGAGCAGTTCTTC
cdr3_aa: CASPPGGTGVNEQFF

j_call: TRBJ1-1
d_call: NA
v_call: TRBV6-5
clone_size: NA
cdr3_nt: TGTGCCACCCACGCAGGGATGAACACTGAAGCTTTCTTT
cdr3_aa: CATHAGMNTEAFF

j_call: TRBJ2-5
d_call: TRBD2
v_call: TRBV27
clone_size: NA
cdr3_nt: TGTGCCAGCAGCCCCACTGAGCGGGGGCAAGAGACCCAGTACTTC
cdr3_aa: CASSPTERGQETQYF

j_call: TRBJ2-1
d_call: TRBD2
v_call: TRBV11-2
clone_size: NA
cdr3_nt: TGTGCCAGCAGCTGGGAGTTCGTAGCGGGGAGCAATGAGCAGTTCTTC
cdr3_aa: CASSWEFVAGSNEQFF

j_call: TRBJ2-5
d_call: NA
v_call: TRBV5-1
clone_size: NA
cdr3_nt: TGCGCCAGCAGCCAACAAGAGACCCAGTACTTC
cdr3_aa: CASSQQETQYF

j_call: TRBJ2-5
d_call: TRBD2
v_call: TRBV5-1
clone_size: NA
cdr3_nt: TGCGCCAGCTGTCGGACTAGCGGGGGTGAGACCCAGTACTTC
cdr3_aa: CASCRTSGGETQYF

j_call: TRBJ2-5
d_call: TRBD1
v_call: TRBV30
clone_size: NA
cdr3_nt: TGTGCCTGGACTCGGACAGGGGCCCAAGAGACCCAGTACTTC
cdr3_aa: CAWTRTGAQETQYF

j_call: TRBJ2-3
d_call: TRBD2
v_call: TRBV5-1
clone_size: few
cdr3_nt: TGCGCCAGCAGCTCCGGAGCGGGAGAGACAGATACGCAGTATTTT
cdr3_aa: CASSSGAGETDTQYF

j_call: TRBJ1-5
d_call: NA
v_call: TRBV30
clone_size: NA
cdr3_nt: TGTGCCTGGACCTTCGGGGGCAATCAGCCCCAGCATTTT
cdr3_aa: CAWTFGGNQPQHF

j_call: TRBJ2-3
d_call: NA
v_call: TRBV7-9
clone_size: NA
cdr3_nt: TGTGCCAGCAGACTAGCCGCAGATACGCAGTATTTT
cdr3_aa: CASRLAADTQYF

j_call: TRBJ2-5
d_call: TRBD1
v_call: TRBV5-1
clone_size: NA
cdr3_nt: TGCGCCAGCAGCGGACAGGGTAGGCAAGAGACCCAGTACTTC
cdr3_aa: CASSGQGRQETQYF

j_call: TRBJ1-1
d_call: NA
v_call: TRBV5-1
clone_size: NA
cdr3_nt: TGCGCCAGCAGCTTGACAGATTTCACTGAAGCTTTCTTT
cdr3_aa: CASSLTDFTEAFF

j_call: TRBJ1-4
d_call: NA
v_call: TRBV2
clone_size: few
cdr3_nt: TGTGCCAGCACCCGAGGGGGGGCATCAACTAATGAAAAACTGTTTTTT
cdr3_aa: CASTRGGASTNEKLFF

j_call: TRBJ1-2
d_call: NA
v_call: TRBV19
clone_size: once
cdr3_nt: TGTGCCAGTCAGGGGTTTAACTATGGCTACACCTTC
cdr3_aa: CASQGFNYGYTF

j_call: TRBJ2-5
d_call: TRBD1
v_call: TRBV5-1
clone_size: NA
cdr3_nt: TGCGCCAGCAGCTTAAACCAGGGGGCGAGAGAGACCCAGTACTTC
cdr3_aa: CASSLNQGARETQYF